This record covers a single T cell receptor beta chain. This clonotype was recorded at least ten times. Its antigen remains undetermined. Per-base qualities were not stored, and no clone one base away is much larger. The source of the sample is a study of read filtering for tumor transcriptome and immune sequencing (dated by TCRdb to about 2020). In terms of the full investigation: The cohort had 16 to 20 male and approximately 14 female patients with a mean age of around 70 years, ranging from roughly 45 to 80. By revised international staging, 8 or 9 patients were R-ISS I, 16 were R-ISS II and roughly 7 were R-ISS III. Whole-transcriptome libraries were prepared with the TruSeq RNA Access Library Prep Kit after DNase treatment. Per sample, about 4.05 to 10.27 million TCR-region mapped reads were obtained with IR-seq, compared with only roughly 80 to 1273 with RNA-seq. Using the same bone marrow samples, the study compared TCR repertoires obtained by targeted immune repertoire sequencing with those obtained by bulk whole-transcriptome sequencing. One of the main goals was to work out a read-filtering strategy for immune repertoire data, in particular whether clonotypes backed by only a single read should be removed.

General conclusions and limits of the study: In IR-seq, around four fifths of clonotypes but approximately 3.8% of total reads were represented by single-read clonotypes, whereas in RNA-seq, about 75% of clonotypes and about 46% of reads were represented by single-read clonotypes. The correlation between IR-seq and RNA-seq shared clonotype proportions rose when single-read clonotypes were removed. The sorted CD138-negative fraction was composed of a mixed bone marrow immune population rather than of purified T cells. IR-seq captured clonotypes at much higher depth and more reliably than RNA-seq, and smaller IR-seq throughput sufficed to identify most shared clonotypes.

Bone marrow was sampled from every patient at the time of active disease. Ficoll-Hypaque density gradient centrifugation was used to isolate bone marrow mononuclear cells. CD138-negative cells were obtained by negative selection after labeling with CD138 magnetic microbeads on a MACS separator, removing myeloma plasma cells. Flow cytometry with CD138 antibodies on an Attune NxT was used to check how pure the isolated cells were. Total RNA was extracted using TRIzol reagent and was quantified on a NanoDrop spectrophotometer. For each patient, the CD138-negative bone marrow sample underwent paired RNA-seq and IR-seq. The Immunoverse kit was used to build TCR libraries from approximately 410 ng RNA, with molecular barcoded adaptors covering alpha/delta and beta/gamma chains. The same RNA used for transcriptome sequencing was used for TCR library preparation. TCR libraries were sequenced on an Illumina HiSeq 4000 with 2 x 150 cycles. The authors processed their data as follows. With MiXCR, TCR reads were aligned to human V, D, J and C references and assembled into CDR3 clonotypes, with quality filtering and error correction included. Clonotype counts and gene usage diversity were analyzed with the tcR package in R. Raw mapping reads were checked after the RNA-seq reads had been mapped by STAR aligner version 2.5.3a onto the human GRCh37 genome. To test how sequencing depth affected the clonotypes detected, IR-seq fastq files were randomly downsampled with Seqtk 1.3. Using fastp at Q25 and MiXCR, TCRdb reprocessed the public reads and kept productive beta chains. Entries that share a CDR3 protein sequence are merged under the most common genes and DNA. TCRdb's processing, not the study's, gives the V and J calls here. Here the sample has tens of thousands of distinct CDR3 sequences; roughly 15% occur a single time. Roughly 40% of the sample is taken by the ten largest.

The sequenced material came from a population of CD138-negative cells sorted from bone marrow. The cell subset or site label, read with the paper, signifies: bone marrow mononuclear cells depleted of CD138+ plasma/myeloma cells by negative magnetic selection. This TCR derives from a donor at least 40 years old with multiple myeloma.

The CDR3 protein: CASSKPNTGELFF. Read as DNA, the sequence is TGTGCCAGCAGTAAACCTAACACCGGGGAGCTGTTTTTT. This chain is built from TRBV6-5 and TRBJ2-2, with the D gene not clear enough to name. V loses 5 bases of germline sequence and J loses 2 bases, and the interval between the two ends is 6 bases. CDR1 is given as MNHEY and CDR2 as SVGAGI, both from the germline V gene. Taken from cysteine to phenylalanine, the CDR3 has 13 residues. The kept DNA is CDR3 alone, 39 bases in frame from the first base.